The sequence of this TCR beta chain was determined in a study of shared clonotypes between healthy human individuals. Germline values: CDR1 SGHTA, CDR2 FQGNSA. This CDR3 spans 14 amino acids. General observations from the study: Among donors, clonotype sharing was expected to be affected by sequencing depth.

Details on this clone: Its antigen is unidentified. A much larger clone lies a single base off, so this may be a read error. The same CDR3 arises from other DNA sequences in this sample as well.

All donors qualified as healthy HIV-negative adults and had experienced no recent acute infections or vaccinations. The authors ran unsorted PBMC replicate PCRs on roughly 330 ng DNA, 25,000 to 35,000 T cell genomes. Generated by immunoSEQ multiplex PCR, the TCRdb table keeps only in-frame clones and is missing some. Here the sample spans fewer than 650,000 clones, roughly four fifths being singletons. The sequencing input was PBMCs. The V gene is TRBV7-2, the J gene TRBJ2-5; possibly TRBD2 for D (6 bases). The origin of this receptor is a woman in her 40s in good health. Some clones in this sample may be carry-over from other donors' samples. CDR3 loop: CASSLVGLAETQYF. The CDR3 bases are TGTGCAAGCAGCTTAGTGGGACTTGCCGAGACCCAGTACTTC.